These 5 T cell receptor beta chains share one sample of origin, sequenced in a study of OX40 agonist ivuxolimab in advanced cancers. The repertoire was sequenced with immunoSEQ multiplex PCR; TCRdb's copy has only in-frame clones and lacks some. The sample records around 72,000 clones, over 70% being singletons. Sequencing was performed on CD4+ or CD8+ T cells sorted from blood, taken in a trial of the OX40 agonist ivuxolimab. Source of these receptors: an adult with an advanced solid tumor such as melanoma, head and neck, liver or kidney cancer.

The chain couples TRBV2 to TRBJ1-2; possible D gene TRBD1, 6 bases. Germline CDR1 is SNHLY and CDR2 is FYNNEI. V lost 7 bases and J lost 7, with 16 bases in between. The CDR3 loop spans 13 amino acids. CDR3 sequence: CASILNREGGYTF. CDR3 DNA: TGTGCCAGCATCCTAAACAGGGAGGGTGGCTACACCTTC.

This clone was seen only a few times. This sequence joins TRBV14 and TRBJ1-2, with D uncertain. The germline CDR1 and CDR2 sequences are SGHDN and FVKESK. CDR3 length: 12 amino acids. V shed 3 bases and J shed 4 bases, with 6 bases lying between them. The CDR3 sequence: CASSQRPYGYTF. The DNA for the CDR3 is TGTGCCAGCAGCCAGCGCCCCTATGGCTACACCTTC.

The V gene is TRBV7-2, the J gene TRBJ2-7, with a possible D match to TRBD2 (7 bases). Germline CDR1 SGHTA, CDR2 FQGNSA. The CDR3 covers 14 residues. The V gene lost 5 bases and the J gene lost 3 bases, with 14 bases spanning the gap. The CDR3 region has the DNA TGTGCCAGCAGCCCCTGGGAGGGGGGCTACGAGCAGTACTTC. Encoded protein: CASSPWEGGYEQYF.

This clone occurred once. The chain couples TRBV5-4 to TRBJ2-3, with 9 bases lining up with TRBD2. Germline V gene lookup returns CDR1 SGHNT and CDR2 YYREEE (reference sequence). The V segment lost 6 bases and the J segment 2 bases; nucleotides outside the gene matches: 13. CDR3 length: 17 residues. CDR3 region: CASTTKSGGTSTDTQYF. The CDR3 DNA reads TGTGCCAGCACGACTAAAAGCGGGGGGACGTCCACAGATACGCAGTATTTT.

V and J are TRBV19 and TRBJ1-2; D is ambiguous. Germline-derived CDR1 and CDR2 are LNHDA and SQIVND (reference sequence). CDR3 length equals 14 residues. Trimming cost V 6 bases and J 7 bases, with 18 bases left between them. CDR3 bases: TGTGCCAGTAGGCCCGACCTTACTCTTAGTGGCTACACCTTC. It encodes CASRPDLTLSGYTF.